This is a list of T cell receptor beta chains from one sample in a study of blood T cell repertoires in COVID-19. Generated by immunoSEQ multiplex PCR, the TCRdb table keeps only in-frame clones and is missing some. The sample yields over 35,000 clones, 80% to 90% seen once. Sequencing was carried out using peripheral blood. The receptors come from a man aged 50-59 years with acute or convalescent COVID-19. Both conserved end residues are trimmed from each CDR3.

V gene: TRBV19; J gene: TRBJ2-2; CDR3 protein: ASSIPVTGELF
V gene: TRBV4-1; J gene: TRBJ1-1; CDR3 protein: ASSLDLTANTEAF
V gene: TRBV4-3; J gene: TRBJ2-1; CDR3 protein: ASSQDWTGTEQF
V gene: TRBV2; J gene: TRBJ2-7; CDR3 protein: ASSDSGAYEQY
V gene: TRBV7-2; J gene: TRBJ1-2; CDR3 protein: ASSGRQGAYGYT
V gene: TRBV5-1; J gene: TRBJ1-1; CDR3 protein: ASSTGGENTEAF
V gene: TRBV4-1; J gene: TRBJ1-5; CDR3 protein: ASSQEAGGNQPQH
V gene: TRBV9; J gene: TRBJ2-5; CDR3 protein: ASSRWTSGSSETQY
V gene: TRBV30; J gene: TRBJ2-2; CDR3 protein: AWRRLAGLGTNTGELF
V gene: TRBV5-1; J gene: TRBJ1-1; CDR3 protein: ASSLVPGGTNTEAF
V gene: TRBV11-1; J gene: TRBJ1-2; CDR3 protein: ASSPQGAQYSYGYT
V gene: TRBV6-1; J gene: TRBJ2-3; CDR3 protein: ASSSPGGPADTQY